This is a list of T cell receptor beta chains from one sample in a study of cytomegalovirus exposure and HLA in healthy donors. Here immunoSEQ multiplex PCR was the method, and the copy in TCRdb shows in-frame clones only, minus some. Counted here are roughly 56,000 clones, just under 95% occurring once; the ten biggest clones make up over 2%. What was sequenced was PBMCs. The source is a man younger than 30 in good health and CMV-seronegative. Both conserved end residues are part of each CDR3. D genes are given only for firm matches. Clone size is not always given. Where it is, it says once, few, many or a class for expanded clones.

TRBV5-1,TRBD1,NA,TRBJ2-7,TGCGCCAGCAGCGTTTCGGACAGGGGGAACGAGCAGTACTTC,CASSVSDRGNEQYF
TRBV7-2,TRBD1,NA,TRBJ2-1,TGTGCCAGCAGCCCACAGGGGACACGCTCCTACAATGAGCAGTTCTTC,CASSPQGTRSYNEQFF
TRBV27,NA,NA,TRBJ1-5,TGTGCCAGCAGGCCGGTTCCTTATAGCAATCAGCCCCAGCATTTT,CASRPVPYSNQPQHF
TRBV2,NA,once,TRBJ2-7,TGTGCCAGCAAGGAGATTAGCTCGGTGCAGTACTTC,CASKEISSVQYF
TRBV19,NA,NA,TRBJ2-7,TGTGCCAGTAGTGTCGGGTCCTCCTACGAGCAGTACTTC,CASSVGSSYEQYF
TRBV10-2,TRBD2,NA,TRBJ2-5,TGCGCCAGCAGACTAGCGGGTATACAAGAGACCCAGTACTTC,CASRLAGIQETQYF
TRBV30,NA,NA,TRBJ1-5,TGTGCCTGGAGTGGTGGGGGCGGCAATCAGCCCCAGCATTTT,CAWSGGGGNQPQHF
TRBV29-1,NA,NA,TRBJ1-1,TGCAGCGTTCTAAAAAGGGGCCTGAACACTGAAGCTTTCTTT,CSVLKRGLNTEAFF
TRBV5-6,NA,NA,TRBJ2-7,TGTGCCAGCAGCCCTGAGCTAGTATCCTACGAGCAGTACTTC,CASSPELVSYEQYF
TRBV2,NA,NA,TRBJ2-3,TGTGCCAGCAGTGAAGCTCCTTTTGGAGGGGCCCAGTATTTT,CASSEAPFGGAQYF
TRBV28,NA,NA,TRBJ2-7,TGTGCCAGCAGTCCCCAGGGACACGATTTAACCTACGAGCAGTACTTC,CASSPQGHDLTYEQYF
TRBV6-5,NA,once,TRBJ1-4,TGTGCCAGTAAACTTACAGGAGAGGAAAAACTGTTTTTT,CASKLTGEEKLFF
TRBV2,NA,NA,TRBJ2-6,TGTGCCAGCAGTCTTCTAGCGTCTGGGGCCAACGTCCTGACTTTC,CASSLLASGANVLTF
TRBV4-3,TRBD2,once,TRBJ2-2,TGCGCCAGCAGCCAAGTACTAGCGGGAGGGCCGAACACCGGGGAGCTGTTTTTT,CASSQVLAGGPNTGELFF
TRBV5-5,TRBD1,NA,TRBJ2-5,TGTGCCAGCAGTTGGACAGGGGGCGCGGAGACCCAGTACTTC,CASSWTGGAETQYF
TRBV6-4,TRBD2,NA,TRBJ2-2,TGTGCCAGCAGCTCAACTAGCGGGAGTCCCGGGGAGCTGTTTTTT,CASSSTSGSPGELFF
TRBV10-3,TRBD1,NA,TRBJ2-3,TGTGCCATCAGGACCACAGGGGATCGTTCAGATACGCAGTATTTT,CAIRTTGDRSDTQYF